This T cell receptor beta chain was recovered during a study of T cell responses to AZD1222 COVID-19 vaccine. Whole-study results and caveats: Recipients of AZD1222 seropositive at baseline numbered only 6 or 7. White British ancestry dominated among donors, who included more females, and clonal diversity was possibly underestimated. Regions left unmutated in variants are reportedly the target of nearly half of spike-specific TCRs. The study found Spike-specific TCR breadth and depth rose after two AZD1222 doses.

The protocol was immunoSEQ multiplex PCR, while the TCRdb copy is restricted to in-frame clones and leaves out a portion. This sample yields approximately 150,000 clones, of which 70% to 90% are seen a single time; 1.6% belongs to the top ten. As to this clone: The antigen is undetermined.

The CDR3 runs to 17 residues. This receptor was taken from an adult in good health. The V gene is TRBV21-1, the J gene TRBJ2-2. TRBV21-1 is classified as a pseudogene. Material: peripheral blood, obtained on day 0 of AZD1222 vaccination. CDR3 loop: CASSKEGPELNTGELFF. The DNA for the CDR3 is TGTGCCAGCAGCAAAGAAGGCCCAGAGCTTAACACCGGGGAGCTGTTTTTT.